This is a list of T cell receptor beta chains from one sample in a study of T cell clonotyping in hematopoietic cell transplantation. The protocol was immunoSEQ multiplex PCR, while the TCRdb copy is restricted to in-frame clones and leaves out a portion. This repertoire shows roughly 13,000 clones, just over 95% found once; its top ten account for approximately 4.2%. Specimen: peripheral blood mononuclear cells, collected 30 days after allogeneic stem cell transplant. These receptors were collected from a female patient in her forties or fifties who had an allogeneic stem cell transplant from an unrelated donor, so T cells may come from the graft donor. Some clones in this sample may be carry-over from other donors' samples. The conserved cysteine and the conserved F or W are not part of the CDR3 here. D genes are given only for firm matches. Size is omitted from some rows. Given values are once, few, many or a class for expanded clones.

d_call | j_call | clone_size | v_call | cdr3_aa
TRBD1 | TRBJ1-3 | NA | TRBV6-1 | ASSEEDRFTPLGNTIY
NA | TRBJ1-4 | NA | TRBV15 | ATSGNRVRNEKLF
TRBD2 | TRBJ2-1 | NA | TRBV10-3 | AIKGTSGVGEQF
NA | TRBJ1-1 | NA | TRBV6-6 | ASSQKSGRTEAF
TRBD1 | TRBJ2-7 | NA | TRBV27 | ASSSDRGVSYEQY
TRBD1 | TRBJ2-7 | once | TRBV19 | ASSPGTGGSYEQY
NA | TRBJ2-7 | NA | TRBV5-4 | ASSSPGLGYEQY
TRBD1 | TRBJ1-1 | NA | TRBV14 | ASSQGGQGRAF
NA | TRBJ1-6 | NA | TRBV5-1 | ASSWGAGTNSPLH
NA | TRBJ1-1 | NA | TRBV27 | ASSLSTGTGAF
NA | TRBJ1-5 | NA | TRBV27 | ASSFFASNQPQH
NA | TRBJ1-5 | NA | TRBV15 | ATSTQSGSGPSNQPQH
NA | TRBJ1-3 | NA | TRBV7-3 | ASSLSRGPGNTIY
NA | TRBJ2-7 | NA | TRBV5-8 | ASSQTGAAYEQY
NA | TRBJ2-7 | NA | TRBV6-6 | ASSYASYEQY
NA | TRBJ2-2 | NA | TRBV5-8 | ASSPNRNWLF
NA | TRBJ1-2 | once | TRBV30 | AWSPSSLRSNYGYT
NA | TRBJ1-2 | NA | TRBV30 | AWSAGLTGYGYT
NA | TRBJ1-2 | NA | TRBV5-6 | ASSPGPDYGYT
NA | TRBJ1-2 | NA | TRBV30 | AWSGRRTEPYGYT
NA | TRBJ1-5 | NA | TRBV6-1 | ASIEFGQPQH
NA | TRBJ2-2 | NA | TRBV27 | ASSRAGKTGELF
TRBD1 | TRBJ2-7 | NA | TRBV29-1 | SAEGRDSPYEQY
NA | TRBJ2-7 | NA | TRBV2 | ARGGPVRQASYEQY
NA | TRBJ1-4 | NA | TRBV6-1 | ASSVASDSLNQKLF
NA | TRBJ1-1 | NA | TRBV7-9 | ASSLVTEAF
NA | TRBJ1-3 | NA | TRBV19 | ASRAVSGNTIY
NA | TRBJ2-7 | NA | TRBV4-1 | ASSQVSRSNEQY
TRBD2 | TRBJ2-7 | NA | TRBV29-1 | SVSGGREQY
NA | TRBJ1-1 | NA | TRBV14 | ASSQVLYTRYTEAF
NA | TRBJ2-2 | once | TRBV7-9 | ASNSVGGTGELF
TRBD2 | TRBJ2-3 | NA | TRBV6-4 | ASSEAGGTDTQY
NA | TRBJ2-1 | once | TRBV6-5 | ASSYSQGLSEQF
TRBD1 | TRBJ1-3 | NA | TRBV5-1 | ASSLRGTGFGNTIY
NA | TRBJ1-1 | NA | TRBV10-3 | AISRDLLAPGGEAF
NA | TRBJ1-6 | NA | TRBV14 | ASSQVLGVESPLH
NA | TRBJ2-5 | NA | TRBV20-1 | SAPGEETQY
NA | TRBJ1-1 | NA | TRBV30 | AWSENRVGF
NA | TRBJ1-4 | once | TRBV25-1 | ASSEGGTVATNEKLF
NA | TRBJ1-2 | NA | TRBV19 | ASSIDRSIHGYT
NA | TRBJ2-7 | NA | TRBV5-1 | ASSQGGISYEQY
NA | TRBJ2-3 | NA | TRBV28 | ASTPRSISTDTQY
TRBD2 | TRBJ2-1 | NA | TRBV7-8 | ASSSLAGGSYNEQF
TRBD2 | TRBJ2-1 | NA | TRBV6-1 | ASSSRAGGPNEQF
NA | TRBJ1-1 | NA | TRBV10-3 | AISESGGPTTEAF